The clone carrying this T cell receptor beta chain was picked up many times. Its antigen is unidentified. The length of the CDR3 is 18 residues. The germline gives CDR1 SGHRS, CDR2 YFSETQ. V dropped 0 bases and J dropped 2; count of bases not matched to a gene: 9. TCRdb recomputed calls from the 5' RACE reads with MiXCR, one row per CDR3 protein. This sample has under 150,000 distinct CDR3 sequences; over 7% occur once, and the top ten carry roughly 0.71%. The data were taken from a study of T cells after yellow fever vaccination. Overall study context: The fractions with low cell numbers were processed using SMART-Seq v4 Ultra Low Input. Findings and caveats of the study: FACS-sorted repertoires could contain abundant clonotypes contaminating from the bulk population. Relatively few clonotypes were ones that appeared in both CD4 and CD8 compartments. Most primary-vaccination clones recurred post-booster (approximately 96% CD4, 88% CD8).

The receptor's source is a man aged 30-40 years who received the YFV17D yellow fever vaccine. The chain is built from TRBV5-1 and TRBJ2-3, with 10 bases that match TRBD2. The sequencing here drew on CD4+ T cells sorted from PBMCs, taken 5 days after the yellow fever booster vaccination. CDR3 amino acids: CASSLASSGRRDTDTQYF. CDR3 in DNA: TGCGCCAGCAGCTTGGCCTCTAGCGGGAGAAGGGACACAGATACGCAGTATTTT.